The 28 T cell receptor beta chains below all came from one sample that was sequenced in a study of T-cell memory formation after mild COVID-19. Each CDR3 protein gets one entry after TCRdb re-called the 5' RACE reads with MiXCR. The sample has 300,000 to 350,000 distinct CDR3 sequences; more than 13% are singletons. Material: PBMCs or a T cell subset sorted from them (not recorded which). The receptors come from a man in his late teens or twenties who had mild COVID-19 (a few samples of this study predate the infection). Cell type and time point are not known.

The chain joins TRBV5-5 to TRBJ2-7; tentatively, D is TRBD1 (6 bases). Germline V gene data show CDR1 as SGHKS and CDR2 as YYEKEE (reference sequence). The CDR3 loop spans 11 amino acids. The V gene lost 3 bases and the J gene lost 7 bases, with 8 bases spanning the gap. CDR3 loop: CASSYRVEQYF. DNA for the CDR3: TGTGCCAGCAGCTACAGGGTTGAGCAGTACTTC.

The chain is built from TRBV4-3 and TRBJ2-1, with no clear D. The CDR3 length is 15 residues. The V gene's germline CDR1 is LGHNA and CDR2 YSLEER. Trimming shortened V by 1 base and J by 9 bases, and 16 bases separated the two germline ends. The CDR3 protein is CASSQAPGPGPEQFF. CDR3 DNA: TGCGCCAGCAGCCAAGCCCCCGGCCCCGGTCCTGAGCAGTTCTTC.

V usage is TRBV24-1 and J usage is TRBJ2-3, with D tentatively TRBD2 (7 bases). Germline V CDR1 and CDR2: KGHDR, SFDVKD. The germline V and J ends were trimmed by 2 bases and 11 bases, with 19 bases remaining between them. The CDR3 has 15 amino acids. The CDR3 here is CATSDWRGPPVGQYF. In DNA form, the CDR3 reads TGTGCCACCAGTGATTGGCGGGGGCCTCCCGTTGGGCAGTATTTT.

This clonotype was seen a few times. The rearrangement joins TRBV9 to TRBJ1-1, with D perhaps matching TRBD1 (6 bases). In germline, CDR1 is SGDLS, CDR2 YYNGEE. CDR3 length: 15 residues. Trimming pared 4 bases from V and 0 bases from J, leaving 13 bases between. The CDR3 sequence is CASSPRTDLNTEAFF. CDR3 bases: TGTGCCAGCAGCCCAAGGACAGACCTGAACACTGAAGCTTTCTTT. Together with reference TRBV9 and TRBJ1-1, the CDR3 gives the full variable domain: DSGVTQTPKHLITATGQRVTLRCSPRSGDLSVYWYQQSLDQGLQFLIQYYNGEERAKGNILERFSAQQFPDLHSELNLSSLELGDSALYFCASSPRTDLNTEAFFGQGTRLTVV.

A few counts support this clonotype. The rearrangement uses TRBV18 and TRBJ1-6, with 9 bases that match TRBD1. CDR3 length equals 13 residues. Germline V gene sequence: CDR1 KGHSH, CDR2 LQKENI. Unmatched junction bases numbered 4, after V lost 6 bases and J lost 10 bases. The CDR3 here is CASSGDRESPLHF. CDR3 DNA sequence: TGTGCCAGCTCCGGGGACAGGGAATCACCCCTCCACTTT.

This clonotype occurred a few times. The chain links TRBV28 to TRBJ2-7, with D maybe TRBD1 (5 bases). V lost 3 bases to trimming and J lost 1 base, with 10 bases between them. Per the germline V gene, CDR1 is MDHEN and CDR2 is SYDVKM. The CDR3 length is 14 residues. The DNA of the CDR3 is TGTGCCAGCAGTTTGGACACCCTATCCTACGAGCAGTACGTC. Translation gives CASSLDTLSYEQYV.

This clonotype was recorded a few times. CDR3 sequence: CATSDWDRVNTGELFF. The CDR3 nucleotides are TGTGCCACCAGTGACTGGGACAGGGTGAACACCGGGGAGCTGTTTTTT. This chain connects TRBV24-1 to TRBJ2-2, with 9 bases matching TRBD1. Per germline, CDR1 KGHDR and CDR2 SFDVKD. The CDR3 contains 16 residues. The V gene end was trimmed by 4 bases and the J gene end by 1 base; junction bases not matched to a gene: 3.

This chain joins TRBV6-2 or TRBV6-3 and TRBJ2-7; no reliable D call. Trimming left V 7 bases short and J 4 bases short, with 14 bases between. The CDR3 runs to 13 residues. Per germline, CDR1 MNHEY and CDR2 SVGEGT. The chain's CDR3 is CASIPGERYEQYV. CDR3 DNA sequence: TGTGCCAGCATCCCAGGAGAGAGGTACGAGCAGTACGTC.

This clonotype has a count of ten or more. CDR3 region: CASSEYSVITYEQYF. In DNA form, the CDR3 reads TGTGCCAGCAGTGAATACAGCGTCATTACCTACGAGCAGTACTTC. The J gene is TRBJ2-7, the V gene TRBV6-1; D is ambiguous. V dropped 2 bases and J dropped 2 bases, with 13 bases sitting between them. The V gene's germline CDR1 is MNHNS and CDR2 SASEGT. The CDR3 spans 15 residues.

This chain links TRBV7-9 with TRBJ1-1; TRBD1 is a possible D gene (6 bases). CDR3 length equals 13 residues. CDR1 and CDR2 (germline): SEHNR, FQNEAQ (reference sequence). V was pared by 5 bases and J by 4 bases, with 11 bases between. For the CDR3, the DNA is TGTGCCAGCAGCAAAGGGGGTGGCACTGAAGCTTTCTTT. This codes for CASSKGGGTEAFF.

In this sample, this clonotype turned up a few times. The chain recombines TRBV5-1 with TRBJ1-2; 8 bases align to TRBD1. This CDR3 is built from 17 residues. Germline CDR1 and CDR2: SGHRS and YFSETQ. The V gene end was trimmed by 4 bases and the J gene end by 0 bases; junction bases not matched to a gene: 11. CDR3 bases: TGCGCCAGCAGCCTGGGTGGACCGACAGGGGCTAACTATGGCTACACCTTC. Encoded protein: CASSLGGPTGANYGYTF.

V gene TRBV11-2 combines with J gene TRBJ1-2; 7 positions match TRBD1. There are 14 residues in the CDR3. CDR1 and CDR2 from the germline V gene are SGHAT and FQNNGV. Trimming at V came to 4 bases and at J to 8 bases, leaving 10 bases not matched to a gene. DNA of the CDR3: TGTGCCAGCAGCTCGCTAACGGACAGGCCAGGCTACACCTTC. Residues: CASSSLTDRPGYTF.

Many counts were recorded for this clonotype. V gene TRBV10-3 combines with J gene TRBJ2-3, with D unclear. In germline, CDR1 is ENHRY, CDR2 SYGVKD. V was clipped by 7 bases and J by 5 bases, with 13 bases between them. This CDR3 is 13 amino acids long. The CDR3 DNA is TGTGCCATCAAATCCGCGTTGGGAGATACGCAGTATTTT. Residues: CAIKSALGDTQYF.

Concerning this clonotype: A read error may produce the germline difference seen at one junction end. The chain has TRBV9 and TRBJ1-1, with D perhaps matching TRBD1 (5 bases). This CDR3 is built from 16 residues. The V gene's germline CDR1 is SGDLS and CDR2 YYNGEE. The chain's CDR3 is CASSPDAGGMNTEAFF. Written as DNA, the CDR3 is TGTGCAAGCAGCCCGGATGCTGGGGGAATGAACACTGAAGCTTTCTTT.

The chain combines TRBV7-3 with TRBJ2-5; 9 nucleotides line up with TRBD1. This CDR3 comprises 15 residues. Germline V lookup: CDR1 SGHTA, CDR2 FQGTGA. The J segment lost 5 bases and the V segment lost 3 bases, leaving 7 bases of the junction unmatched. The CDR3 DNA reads TGTGCCAGCAGCTTGGGACAGGGACGGATCGAGACCCAGTACTTC. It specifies CASSLGQGRIETQYF.

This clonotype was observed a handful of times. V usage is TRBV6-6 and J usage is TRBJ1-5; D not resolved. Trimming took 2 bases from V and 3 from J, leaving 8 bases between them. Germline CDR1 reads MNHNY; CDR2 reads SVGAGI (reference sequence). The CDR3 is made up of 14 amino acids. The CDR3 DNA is TGTGCCAGCAGTTACCCGGACGACAATCAGCCCCAGCATTTT. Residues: CASSYPDDNQPQHF.

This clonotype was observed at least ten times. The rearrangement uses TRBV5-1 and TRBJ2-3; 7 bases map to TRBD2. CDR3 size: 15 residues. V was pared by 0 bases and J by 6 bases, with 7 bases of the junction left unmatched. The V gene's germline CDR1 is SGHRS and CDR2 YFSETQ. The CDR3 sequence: CASSLGLAAADTQYF. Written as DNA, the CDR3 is TGCGCCAGCAGCTTGGGGCTAGCGGCAGCCGATACGCAGTATTTT.

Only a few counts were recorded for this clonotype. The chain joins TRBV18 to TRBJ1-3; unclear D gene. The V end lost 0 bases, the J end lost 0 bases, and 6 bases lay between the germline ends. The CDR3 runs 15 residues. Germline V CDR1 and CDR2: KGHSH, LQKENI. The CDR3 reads CASSPPPDSGNTIYF. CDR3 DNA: TGTGCCAGCTCACCACCCCCAGACTCTGGAAACACCATATATTTT.

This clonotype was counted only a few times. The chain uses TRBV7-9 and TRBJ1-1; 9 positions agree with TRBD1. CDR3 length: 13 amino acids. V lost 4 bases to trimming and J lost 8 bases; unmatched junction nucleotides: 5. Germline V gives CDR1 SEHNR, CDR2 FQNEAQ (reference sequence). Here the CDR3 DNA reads TGTGCCAGCAGCTCCGGGACAGGGAGAGAAGCTTTCTTT. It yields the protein CASSSGTGREAFF.

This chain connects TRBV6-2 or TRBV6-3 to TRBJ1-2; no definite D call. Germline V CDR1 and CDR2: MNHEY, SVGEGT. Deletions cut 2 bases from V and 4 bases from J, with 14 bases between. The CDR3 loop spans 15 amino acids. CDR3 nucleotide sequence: TGTGCCAGCAGTTACCTGGACCGAGCGGGCTATGGCTACACCTTC. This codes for CASSYLDRAGYGYTF.

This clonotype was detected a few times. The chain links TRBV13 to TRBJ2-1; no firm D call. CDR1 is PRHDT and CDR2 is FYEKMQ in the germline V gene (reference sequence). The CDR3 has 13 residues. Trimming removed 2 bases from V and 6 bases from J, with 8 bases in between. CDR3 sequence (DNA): TGTGCCAGCAGCTTAAGGGCATTCAATGAGCAGTTCTTC. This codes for CASSLRAFNEQFF.

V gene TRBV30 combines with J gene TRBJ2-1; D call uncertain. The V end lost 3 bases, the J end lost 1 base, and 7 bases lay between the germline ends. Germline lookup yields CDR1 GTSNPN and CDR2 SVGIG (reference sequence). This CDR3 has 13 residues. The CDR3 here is CAWSAESYNEQFF. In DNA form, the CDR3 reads TGTGCCTGGAGCGCGGAATCCTACAATGAGCAGTTCTTC.

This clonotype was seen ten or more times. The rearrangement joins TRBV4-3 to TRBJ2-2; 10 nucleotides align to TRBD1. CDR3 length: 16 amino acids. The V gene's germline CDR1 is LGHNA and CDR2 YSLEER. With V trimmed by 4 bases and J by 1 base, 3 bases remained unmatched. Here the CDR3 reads CASSRGQGGNTGELFF. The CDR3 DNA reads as TGCGCCAGCAGCCGAGGACAGGGGGGGAACACCGGGGAGCTGTTTTTT.

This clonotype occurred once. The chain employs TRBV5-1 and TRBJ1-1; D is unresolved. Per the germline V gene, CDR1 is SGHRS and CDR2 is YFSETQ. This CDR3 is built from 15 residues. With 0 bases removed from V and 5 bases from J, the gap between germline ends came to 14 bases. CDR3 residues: CASSLGAREETEAFF. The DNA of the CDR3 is TGCGCCAGCAGCTTGGGGGCGAGGGAGGAAACTGAAGCTTTCTTT.

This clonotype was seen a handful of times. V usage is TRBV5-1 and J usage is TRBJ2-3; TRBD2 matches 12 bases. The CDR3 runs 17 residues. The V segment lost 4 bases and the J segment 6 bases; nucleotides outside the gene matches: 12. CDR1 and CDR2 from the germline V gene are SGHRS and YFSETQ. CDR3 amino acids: CASSRGLAGSWVDTQYF. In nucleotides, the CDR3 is TGCGCCAGCAGCAGAGGACTAGCGGGGTCATGGGTGGATACGCAGTATTTT.

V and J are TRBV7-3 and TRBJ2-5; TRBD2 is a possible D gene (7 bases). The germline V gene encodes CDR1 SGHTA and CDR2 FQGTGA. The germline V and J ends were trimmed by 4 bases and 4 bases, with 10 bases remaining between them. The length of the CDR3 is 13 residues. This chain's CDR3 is CASSYREGETQYF. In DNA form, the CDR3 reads TGTGCCAGCAGCTACAGGGAGGGAGAGACCCAGTACTTC.

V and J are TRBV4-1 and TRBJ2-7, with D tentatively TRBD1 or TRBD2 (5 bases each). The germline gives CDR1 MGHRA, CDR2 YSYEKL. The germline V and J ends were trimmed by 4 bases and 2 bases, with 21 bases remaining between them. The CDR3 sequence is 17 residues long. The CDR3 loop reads CASSPPYGDRAPYEQYF. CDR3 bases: TGCGCCAGCAGCCCCCCGTATGGGGACCGCGCCCCCTACGAGCAGTACTTC.

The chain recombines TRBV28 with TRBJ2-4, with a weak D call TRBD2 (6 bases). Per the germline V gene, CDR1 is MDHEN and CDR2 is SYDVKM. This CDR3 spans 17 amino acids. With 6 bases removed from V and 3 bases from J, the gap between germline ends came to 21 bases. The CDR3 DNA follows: TGTGCCAGCAGCCAACGGGGTTGGGGGGTGGACAAAAACATTCAGTACTTC. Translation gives CASSQRGWGVDKNIQYF.